Included here is one T cell receptor (beta chain) sequence, with context. PCR used 60 Vbeta primers and 13 Jbeta primers. Here immunoSEQ multiplex PCR was the method, and the copy in TCRdb shows in-frame clones only, minus some. The sample has 100,000 or so clones, more than 9.5% seen once. V was shortened by 5 bases and J by 3 bases, with 13 bases between the two germline ends. Germline V gene sequence: CDR1 MDHEN, CDR2 SYDVKM. The CDR3 has 14 residues. The data belong to a study of cytomegalovirus exposure and HLA in healthy donors. Study-level background: A prior study identified over 100 million unique TCR beta sequences from about 180 million T cells.

Input material: PBMCs. The sequence was collected from a man in his forties in good health and CMV-seropositive. The rearrangement joins TRBV28 to TRBJ1-1; D possibly corresponds to TRBD1 (5 bases). CDR3: CASSRIQGDTEAFF. For the CDR3, the DNA is TGTGCCAGCAGTCGAATTCAAGGGGACACTGAAGCTTTCTTT. Full variable domain (outside the CDR3, taken from reference TRBV28 and TRBJ1-1): DVKVTQSSRYLVKRTGEKVFLECVQDMDHENMFWYRQDPGLGLRLIYFSYDVKMKEKGDIPEGYSVSREKKERFSLILESASTNQTSMYLCASSRIQGDTEAFFGQGTRLTVV.